Following are 10 T cell receptor beta chains from one sample sequenced in a study of beta chain features in type 1 diabetes. What was sequenced were expressed TCRB transcripts, since all of the isolated RNA had been reverse transcribed. The assay was immunoSEQ multiplex PCR, and TCRdb's table has in-frame clones only and misses some. The repertoire holds roughly 130,000 clones, with about 9.2% as singletons. Source material: central memory CD4+ T cells from blood. The source is a man between 18 and 35 years old in good health.

The chain recombines TRBV6-5 with TRBJ2-7, with TRBD1 identical over 11 bases. Germline CDR1 and CDR2: MNHEY and SVGAGI. The CDR3 runs 14 residues. The trim removed 7 bases at V and 6 bases at J, leaving 8 bases unmatched. CDR3 coding DNA: TGTGCCAGCATCCCCTGGACAGGGGGCGCCGAGCAGTACTTC. Its protein is CASIPWTGGAEQYF.

This clone turned up a few times. V is TRBV7-9 and J is TRBJ1-5; a weak D match, TRBD1 (6 bases). The CDR3 has 17 amino acids. Germline V lookup: CDR1 SEHNR, CDR2 FQNEAQ (reference sequence). The ends were cut back, 5 bases at V and 0 bases at J, with 17 bases in the middle. The CDR3 DNA reads TGTGCCAGCAGCCCACGTGGGGGCCGAGATAGCAATCAGCCCCAGCATTTT. This encodes CASSPRGGRDSNQPQHF.

The V and J genes are TRBV2 and TRBJ2-7; 7 bases match TRBD1. The CDR3 extends over 12 amino acids. Germline values: CDR1 SNHLY, CDR2 FYNNEI. Germline trimming cut 10 bases from V and 6 bases from J; bases unmatched to any gene: 9. The CDR3 DNA is TGTGCCACGCGACAGGGACGAACCGAGCAGTACTTC. Its translation: CATRQGRTEQYF.

The chain links TRBV19 to TRBJ2-7; D call uncertain. Germline CDR1 LNHDA, CDR2 SQIVND (reference sequence). The CDR3 runs to 14 residues. V was cut by 5 bases and J by 4 bases, with 15 bases left in between. The chain's CDR3 is CASSASINSYEQYF. The CDR3 nucleotides read TGTGCCAGTAGTGCCTCCATCAACAGTTACGAGCAGTACTTC.

This clone was seen a handful of times. The chain combines TRBV13 with TRBJ2-5, with D perhaps matching TRBD1 (7 bases). The V gene lost 4 bases and the J gene lost 11 bases, with 17 bases spanning the gap. The CDR3 has 13 amino acids. Germline V lookup: CDR1 PRHDT, CDR2 FYEKMQ (reference sequence). This CDR3 is CASSSPRGDEQYF. CDR3 bases: TGTGCCAGCAGCTCCCCCAGGGGGGATGAGCAGTACTTC.

This clone was seen a few times. This sequence joins TRBV7-2 and TRBJ2-1; D not resolved. The CDR3 runs 12 residues. Trimming cost V 2 bases and J 6 bases, with 5 bases left between them. Germline CDR1 and CDR2: SGHTA and FQGNSA. CDR3 sequence: CASSLYSNEQFF. CDR3 nucleotides: TGTGCCAGCAGCTTATACAGCAATGAGCAGTTCTTC.

The chain is built from TRBV29-1 and TRBJ1-2; 10 nucleotides agree with TRBD1. CDR1 is SQVTM and CDR2 is ANQGSEA in the germline V gene. The CDR3 is 15 residues long. J gave up 2 bases and V 5 bases, and 8 bases lay outside the gene matches. This chain's CDR3 is CSVFARDRGNYGYTF. CDR3 DNA: TGCAGCGTTTTTGCCCGGGACAGGGGAAACTATGGCTACACCTTC. Full variable domain (missing parts from reference TRBV29-1 and TRBJ1-2): SAVISQKPSRDICQRGTSLTIQCQVDSQVTMMFWYRQQPGQSLTLIATANQGSEATYESGFVIDKFPISRPNLTFSTLTVSNMSPEDSSIYLCSVFARDRGNYGYTFGSGTRLTVV.

The chain employs TRBV4-1 and TRBJ2-5; TRBD2 agrees at 8 bases. The germline V gene has CDR1 MGHRA and CDR2 YSYEKL. V gave up 1 base and J gave up 1 base; unmatched junction bases: 5. The CDR3 loop spans 16 amino acids. The CDR3 sequence is CASSQGSGGGQETQYF. Here the CDR3 DNA reads TGCGCCAGCAGCCAAGGAAGCGGGGGTGGCCAAGAGACCCAGTACTTC.

This clone was observed a handful of times. The DNA for the CDR3 is TGTGCCAGCAGCCCGACCACCGGGACTCCCCTTAGGGAGCAGTACTTC. Its protein product is CASSPTTGTPLREQYF. This chain connects TRBV7-7 to TRBJ2-7; possibly TRBD2 for D (6 bases). This CDR3 contains 16 residues. Per the germline V gene, CDR1 is SSHAT and CDR2 is FNYEAQ (reference sequence). Deletions cut 5 bases from V and 7 bases from J, with 24 bases between. The complete variable domain, with remaining parts taken from reference TRBV7-7 and TRBJ2-7, reads GAGVSQSPRYKVTKRGQDVTLRCDPISSHATLYWYQQALGQGPEFLTYFNYEAQPDKSGLPSDRFSAERPEGSISTLTIQRTEQRDSAMYRCASSPTTGTPLREQYFGPGTRLTVT.

The chain combines TRBV5-1 with TRBJ1-4; weak D call: TRBD1 (6 bases). The germline V gene encodes CDR1 SGHRS and CDR2 YFSETQ. Between the trimmed V and J ends, which lost 4 bases and 8 bases, there was a span of 15 bases. The CDR3 runs 14 residues. CDR3 DNA: TGCGCCAGCAGCGTACAGGGCCGGGACGAAAAACTGTTTTTT. Its translation is CASSVQGRDEKLFF.